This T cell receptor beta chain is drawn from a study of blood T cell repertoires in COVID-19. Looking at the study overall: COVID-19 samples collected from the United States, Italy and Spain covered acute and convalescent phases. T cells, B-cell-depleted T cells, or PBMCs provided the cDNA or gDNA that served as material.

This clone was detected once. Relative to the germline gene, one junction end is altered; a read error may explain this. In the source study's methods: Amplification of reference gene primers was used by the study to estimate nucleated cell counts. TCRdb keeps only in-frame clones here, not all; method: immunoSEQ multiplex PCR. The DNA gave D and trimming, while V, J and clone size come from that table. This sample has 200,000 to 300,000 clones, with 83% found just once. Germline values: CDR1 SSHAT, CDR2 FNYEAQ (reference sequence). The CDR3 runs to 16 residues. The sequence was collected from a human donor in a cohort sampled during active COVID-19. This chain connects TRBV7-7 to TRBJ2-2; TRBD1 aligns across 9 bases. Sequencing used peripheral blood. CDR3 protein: CASSPRTGANTGELFF. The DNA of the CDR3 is TGTGCTAGCAGCCCGAGGACAGGGGCCAACACCGGGGAGCTGTTTTTT. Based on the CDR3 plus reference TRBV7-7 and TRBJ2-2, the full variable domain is GAGVSQSPRYKVTKRGQDVTLRCDPISSHATLYWYQQALGQGPEFLTYFNYEAQPDKSGLPSDRFSAERPEGSISTLTIQRTEQRDSAMYRCASSPRTGANTGELFFGEGSRLTVL.